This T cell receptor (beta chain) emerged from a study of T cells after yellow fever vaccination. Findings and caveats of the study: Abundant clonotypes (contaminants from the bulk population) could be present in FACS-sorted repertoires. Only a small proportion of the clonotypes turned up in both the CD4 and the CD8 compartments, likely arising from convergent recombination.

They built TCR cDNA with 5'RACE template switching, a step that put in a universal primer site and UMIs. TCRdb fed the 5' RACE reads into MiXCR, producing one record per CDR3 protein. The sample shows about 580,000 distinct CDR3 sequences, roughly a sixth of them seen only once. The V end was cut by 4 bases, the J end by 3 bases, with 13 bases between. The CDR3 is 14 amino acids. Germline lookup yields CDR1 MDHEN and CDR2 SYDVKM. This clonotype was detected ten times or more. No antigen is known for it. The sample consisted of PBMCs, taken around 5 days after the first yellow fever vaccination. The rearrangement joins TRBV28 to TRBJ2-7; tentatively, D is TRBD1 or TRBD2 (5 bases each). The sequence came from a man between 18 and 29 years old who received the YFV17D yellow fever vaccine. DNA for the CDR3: TGTGCCAGCAGTTGGGGGATGGGTAACTACGAGCAGTACGTC. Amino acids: CASSWGMGNYEQYV.